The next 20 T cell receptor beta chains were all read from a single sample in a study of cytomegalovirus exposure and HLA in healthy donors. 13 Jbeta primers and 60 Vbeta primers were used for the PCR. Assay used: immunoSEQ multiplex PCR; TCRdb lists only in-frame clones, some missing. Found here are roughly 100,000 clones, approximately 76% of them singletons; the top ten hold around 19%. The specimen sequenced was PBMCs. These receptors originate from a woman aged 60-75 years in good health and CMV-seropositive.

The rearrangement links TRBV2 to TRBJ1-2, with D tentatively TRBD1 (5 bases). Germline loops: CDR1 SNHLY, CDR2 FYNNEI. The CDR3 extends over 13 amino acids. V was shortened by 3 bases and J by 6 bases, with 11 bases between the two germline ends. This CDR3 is CASSEQGYNGYTF. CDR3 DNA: TGTGCCAGCAGTGAGCAGGGTTACAATGGCTACACCTTC.

CDR3 loop: CATSREIRGGETQYF. The CDR3 bases are TGTGCCACCAGCAGAGAAATTCGGGGGGGAGAGACCCAGTACTTC. The rearrangement joins TRBV15 to TRBJ2-5; TRBD2 aligns across 8 bases. CDR3 size: 15 residues. Germline values: CDR1 LNHNV, CDR2 YYDKDF (reference sequence). V was pared by 0 bases and J by 4 bases, with 4 bases of the junction left unmatched.

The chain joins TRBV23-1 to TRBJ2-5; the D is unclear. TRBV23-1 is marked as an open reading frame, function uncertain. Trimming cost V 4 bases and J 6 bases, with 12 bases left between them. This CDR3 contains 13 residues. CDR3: CASSPHPRKTQYF. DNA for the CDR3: TGCGCCAGCAGTCCCCACCCGCGAAAGACCCAGTACTTC.

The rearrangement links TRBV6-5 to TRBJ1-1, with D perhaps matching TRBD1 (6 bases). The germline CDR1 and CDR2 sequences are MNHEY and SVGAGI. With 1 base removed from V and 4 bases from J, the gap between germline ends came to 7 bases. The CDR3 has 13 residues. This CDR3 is CASSYLGGTEAFF. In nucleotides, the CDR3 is TGTGCCAGCAGTTACTTAGGGGGCACTGAAGCTTTCTTT.

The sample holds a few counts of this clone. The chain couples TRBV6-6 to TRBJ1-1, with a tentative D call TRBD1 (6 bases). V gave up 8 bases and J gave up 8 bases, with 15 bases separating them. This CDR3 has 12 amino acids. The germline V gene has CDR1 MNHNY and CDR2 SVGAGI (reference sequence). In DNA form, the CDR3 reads TGTGCCAGCCGTTTACCAACAGGGGAAGCTTTCTTT. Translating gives CASRLPTGEAFF.

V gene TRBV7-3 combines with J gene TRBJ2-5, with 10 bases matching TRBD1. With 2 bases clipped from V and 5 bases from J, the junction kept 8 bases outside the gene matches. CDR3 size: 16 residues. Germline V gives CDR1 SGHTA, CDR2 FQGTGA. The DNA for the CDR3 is TGTGCCAGCAGCTTATACGGGACAGGGGCTTCGGAGACCCAGTACTTC. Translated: CASSLYGTGASETQYF.

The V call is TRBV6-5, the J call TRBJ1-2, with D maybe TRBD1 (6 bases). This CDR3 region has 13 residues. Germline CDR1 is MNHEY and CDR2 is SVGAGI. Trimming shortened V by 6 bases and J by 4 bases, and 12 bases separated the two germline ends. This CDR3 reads CASRTGDLYGYTF. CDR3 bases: TGTGCCAGCAGGACAGGTGATCTCTATGGCTACACCTTC.

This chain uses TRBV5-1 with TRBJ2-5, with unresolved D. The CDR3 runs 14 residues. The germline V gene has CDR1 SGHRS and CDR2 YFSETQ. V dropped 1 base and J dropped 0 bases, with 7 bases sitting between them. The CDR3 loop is CASSLSRHQETQYF. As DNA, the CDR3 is TGCGCCAGCAGCTTGTCGAGGCACCAAGAGACCCAGTACTTC.

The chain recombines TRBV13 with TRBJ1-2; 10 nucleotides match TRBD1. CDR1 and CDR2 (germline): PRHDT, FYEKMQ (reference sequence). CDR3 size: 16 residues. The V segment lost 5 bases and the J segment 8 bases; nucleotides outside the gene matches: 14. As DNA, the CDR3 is TGTGCCAGCAGCAAATCCGTTGCGGGACAGGGGAGGGGCTACACCTTC. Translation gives CASSKSVAGQGRGYTF.

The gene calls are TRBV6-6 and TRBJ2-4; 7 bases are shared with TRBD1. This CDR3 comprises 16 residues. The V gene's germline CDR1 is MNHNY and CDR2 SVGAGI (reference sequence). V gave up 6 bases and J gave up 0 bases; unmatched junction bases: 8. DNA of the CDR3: TGTGCCAGCAGGAACCCACAGGGGCAAGCCAAAAACATTCAGTACTTC. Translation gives CASRNPQGQAKNIQYF.

This chain's CDR3 is CASSSPSTGRGQPQHF. The DNA of the CDR3 is TGCGCCAGCAGCTCCCCCTCGACGGGGAGAGGTCAGCCCCAGCATTTT. The chain couples TRBV4-1 to TRBJ1-5; no clear D gene. Germline assignment: CDR1 MGHRA and CDR2 YSYEKL. The CDR3 is made up of 16 amino acids. The ends were cut back, 5 bases at V and 6 bases at J, with 20 bases in the middle.

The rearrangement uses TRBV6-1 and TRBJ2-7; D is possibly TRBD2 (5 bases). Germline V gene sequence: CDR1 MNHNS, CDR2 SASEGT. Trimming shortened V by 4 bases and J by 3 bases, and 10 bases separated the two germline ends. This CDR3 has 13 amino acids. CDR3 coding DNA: TGTGCCAGCAGTGCGGGGTTTGGCTACGAGCAGTACTTC. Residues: CASSAGFGYEQYF.

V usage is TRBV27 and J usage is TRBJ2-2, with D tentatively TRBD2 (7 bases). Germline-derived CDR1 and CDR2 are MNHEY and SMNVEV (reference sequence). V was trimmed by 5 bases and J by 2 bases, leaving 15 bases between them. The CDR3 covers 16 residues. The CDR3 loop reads CASSREGGVNTGELFF. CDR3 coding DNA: TGTGCCAGCAGTCGTGAGGGGGGGGTAAACACCGGGGAGCTGTTTTTT.

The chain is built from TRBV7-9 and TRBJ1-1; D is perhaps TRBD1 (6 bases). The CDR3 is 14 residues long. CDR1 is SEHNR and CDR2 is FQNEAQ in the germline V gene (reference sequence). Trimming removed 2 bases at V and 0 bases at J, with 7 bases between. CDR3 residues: CASSLSGVNTEAFF. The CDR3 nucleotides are TGTGCCAGCAGCTTATCAGGGGTGAACACTGAAGCTTTCTTT.

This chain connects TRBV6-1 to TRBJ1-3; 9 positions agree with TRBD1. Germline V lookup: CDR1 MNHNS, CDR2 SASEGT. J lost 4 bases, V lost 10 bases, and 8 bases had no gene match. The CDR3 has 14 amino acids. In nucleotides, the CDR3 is TGTGCCACCTCACGAGGACAGGGGGGAAACACCATATATTTT. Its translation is CATSRGQGGNTIYF.

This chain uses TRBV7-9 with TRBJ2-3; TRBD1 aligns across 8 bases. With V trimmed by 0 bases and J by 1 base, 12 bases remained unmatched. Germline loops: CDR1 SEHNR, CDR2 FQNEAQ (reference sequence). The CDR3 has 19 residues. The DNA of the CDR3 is TGTGCCAGCAGCTTAGCCCCCCTCCAGGGGGCGCGACGCACAGATACGCAGTATTTT. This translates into CASSLAPLQGARRTDTQYF.

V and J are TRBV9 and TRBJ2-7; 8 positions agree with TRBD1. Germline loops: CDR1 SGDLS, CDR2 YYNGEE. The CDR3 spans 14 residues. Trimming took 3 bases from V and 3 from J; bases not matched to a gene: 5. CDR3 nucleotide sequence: TGTGCCAGCAGCGACGGGACAGGCCGCTACGAGCAGTACTTC. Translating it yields CASSDGTGRYEQYF.

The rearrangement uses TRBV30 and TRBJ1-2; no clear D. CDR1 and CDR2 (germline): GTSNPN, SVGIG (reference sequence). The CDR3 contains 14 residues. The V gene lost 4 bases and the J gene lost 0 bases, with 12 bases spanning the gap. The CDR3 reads CAWKGSLANYGYTF. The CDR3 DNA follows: TGTGCCTGGAAAGGTAGCTTAGCTAACTATGGCTACACCTTC.

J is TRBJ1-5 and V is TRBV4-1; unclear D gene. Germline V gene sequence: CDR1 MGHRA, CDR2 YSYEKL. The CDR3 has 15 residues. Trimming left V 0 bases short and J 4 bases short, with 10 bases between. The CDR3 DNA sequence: TGCGCCAGCAGCCAAGATCTAGAAAGGAATCAGCCCCAGCATTTT. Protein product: CASSQDLERNQPQHF.

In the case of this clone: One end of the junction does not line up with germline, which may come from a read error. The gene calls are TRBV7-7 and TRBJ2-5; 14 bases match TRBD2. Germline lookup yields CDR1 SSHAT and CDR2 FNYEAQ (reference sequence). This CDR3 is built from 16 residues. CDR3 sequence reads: CASSQGLAGAWETQYF. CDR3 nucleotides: TGTGCTAGCAGCCAGGGACTAGCGGGAGCCTGGGAGACCCAGTACTTC. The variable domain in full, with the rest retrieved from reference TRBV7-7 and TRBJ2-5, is GAGVSQSPRYKVTKRGQDVTLRCDPISSHATLYWYQQALGQGPEFLTYFNYEAQPDKSGLPSDRFSAERPEGSISTLTIQRTEQRDSAMYRCASSQGLAGAWETQYFGPGTRLLVL.